This TCR beta chain was sequenced for a study of shared clonotypes between healthy human individuals. The CDR3 runs 13 residues. V dropped 5 bases and J dropped 7; count of bases not matched to a gene: 7. The germline V gene encodes CDR1 SNHLY and CDR2 FYNNEI. Authors' analysis steps: Junction-only sequences without quality scores came from ImmunoSEQ, so filtering differed. The protocol was immunoSEQ multiplex PCR, while the TCRdb copy is restricted to in-frame clones and leaves out a portion. That table gives V, J and clone size, and the DNA gave D and trimming. This table has approximately 640,000 clones, about two thirds appearing once.

V gene TRBV2 combines with J gene TRBJ2-5; 7 bases are a match to TRBD2. Sequences were obtained from memory CD4+ T cells sorted from blood. Stated subset: CD45RA-negative fraction. The receptor's source is a woman aged 25 to 39 in good health. The chain's CDR3 is CASSNGLEGTQYF. The CDR3 bases are TGTGCCAGCAGTAACGGACTAGAGGGGACCCAGTACTTC.